Listed below are T cell receptor beta chains from one sample, sequenced in a study of T cells after yellow fever vaccination. TCRdb redid the calling of the 5' RACE reads with MiXCR, one entry per CDR3 protein. The top ten hold more than 12% of the sample, which has 500,000 to 650,000 distinct CDR3 sequences, about 12% seen once. The sample was PBMCs, taken on the day of the yellow fever booster vaccination. Receptors were obtained from a man younger than 40 who received the YFV17D yellow fever vaccine. The CDR3 runs from the conserved cysteine through the conserved F or W. The D gene is left open where the match is weak. Clone size is given for some rows only: seen once, a few or many times, or a class if the clone is expanded.

>TRBJ1-5|TRBV4-3|TRBD1|many
CASSQDQGAPNQPQHF
TGCGCCAGCAGCCAAGACCAGGGGGCGCCGAATCAGCCCCAGCATTTT
>TRBJ2-5|TRBV7-8|-|many
CASSPTGAGRGRETQYF
TGTGCCAGCAGCCCAACTGGAGCGGGCCGCGGTCGAGAGACCCAGTACTTC
>TRBJ1-5|TRBV24-1|TRBD1|-
CATQGDHQPQHF
TGTGCCACCCAGGGGGACCATCAGCCCCAGCATTTT
>TRBJ1-6|TRBV20-1|-|few
CSAIPDSYNSPLHF
TGCAGTGCTATACCGGATTCCTATAATTCACCCCTCCACTTT
>TRBJ2-1|TRBV4-3|TRBD2|-
CASSHESGVRQFF
TGCGCCAGCAGCCACGAGAGCGGGGTCAGGCAGTTCTTC
>TRBJ2-7|TRBV10-2|TRBD2|few
CASAGTSGIYEQYF
TGCGCCAGCGCTGGGACTAGCGGAATCTACGAGCAGTACTTC
>TRBJ2-7|TRBV13|-|-
CACSSLGLASHLTYEQYF
TGTGCCTGCAGCTCCCTAGGCTTGGCCAGTCACCTCACCTACGAGCAGTACTTC
>TRBJ2-1|TRBV4-2|TRBD1|many
CASSQSGTGTYNEQFF
TGTGCCAGCAGCCAATCCGGGACAGGAACCTACAATGAGCAGTTCTTC
>TRBJ2-1|TRBV5-1|TRBD2|many
CASRSGTTTSYNEQFF
TGCGCCAGCAGATCCGGGACTACGACCTCCTACAATGAGCAGTTCTTC
>TRBJ2-2|TRBV6-4|TRBD2|many
CASSVAGATGELFF
TGTGCCAGCAGTGTAGCGGGAGCCACCGGGGAGCTGTTTTTT
>TRBJ2-1|TRBV7-2|TRBD2|few
CASSGGLAGGPVHEQFF
TGTGCCAGCAGCGGGGGACTAGCGGGAGGGCCTGTGCATGAGCAGTTCTTC
>TRBJ2-1|TRBV28|TRBD2|few
CASSRASGSIYNEQFF
TGTGCCAGCAGTAGAGCAAGCGGGAGCATTTACAATGAGCAGTTCTTC
>TRBJ2-7|TRBV7-2|-|-
CASSPAASRFYEQYF
TGTGCCAGCAGCCCCGCGGCTAGCCGCTTCTACGAGCAGTACTTC
>TRBJ1-1|TRBV5-1|-|few
CASADSFPMNTEAFF
TGCGCCAGCGCCGACAGCTTTCCTATGAACACTGAAGCTTTCTTT
>TRBJ1-4|TRBV12-3/TRBV12-4|-|few
CASSLEVLRRGEKLFF
TGTGCCAGCAGTTTAGAGGTTCTGAGGCGGGGTGAAAAACTGTTTTTT
>TRBJ2-5|TRBV20-1|TRBD2|-
CSAFRGTSGPTQETQYF
TGCAGTGCTTTTCGGGGGACTAGCGGTCCGACCCAAGAGACCCAGTACTTC
>TRBJ2-6|TRBV3-1|-|few
CASSQSGSGANVLTF
TGTGCCAGCAGCCAATCGGGGTCAGGGGCCAACGTCCTGACTTTC